One sample yielded the 10 T cell receptor beta chains listed below, sequenced in a study of T-cell memory formation after mild COVID-19. TCRdb re-derived calls from the 5' RACE reads in MiXCR, one entry per CDR3 protein. The sample carries roughly 480,000 distinct CDR3 sequences, more than 20% recorded once. Sequenced: PBMCs or a T cell subset sorted from them (not recorded which). These receptors were taken from an adult woman who had mild COVID-19 (a few samples of this study predate the infection). Cell type and time point are not known.

This sequence joins TRBV3-1 and TRBJ2-1, with 9 bases that match TRBD1. The CDR3 has 15 amino acids. Unmatched junction bases numbered 5, after V lost 4 bases and J lost 4 bases. Germline CDR1 reads LGHDT; CDR2 reads YNNKEL (reference sequence). CDR3 protein: CASSPGTGLYNEQFF. CDR3 nucleotide sequence: TGTGCCAGCAGCCCCGGGACAGGGCTTTACAATGAGCAGTTCTTC.

The chain links TRBV15 to TRBJ1-2; TRBD1 might be the D (5 bases). Germline V CDR1 and CDR2: LNHNV, YYDKDF (reference sequence). This CDR3 spans 12 amino acids. Trimming pared 5 bases from V and 8 bases from J, leaving 12 bases between. The CDR3 loop is CATSAGQGGYTF. The CDR3 DNA sequence: TGTGCCACCAGCGCAGGGCAGGGCGGCTACACCTTC.

This clonotype was observed at least ten times. For the CDR3, the DNA is TGTGCCAGCAGATCGTATAGGTTGGGACACCGGGAAGACACTGAAGCTTTCTTT. Translating gives CASRSYRLGHREDTEAFF. V and J are TRBV12-3 or TRBV12-4 and TRBJ1-1; D perhaps matches TRBD1 (6 bases). Trimming took 6 bases from V and 3 from J, leaving 26 bases between them. The CDR3 sequence is 18 residues long.

The rearrangement links TRBV20-1 to TRBJ1-5; 7 bases match TRBD1. Losses at the gene ends were 6 bases for V and 2 bases for J; bases not matched to a gene: 13. Germline V gene data show CDR1 as DFQATT and CDR2 as SNEGSKA (reference sequence). This CDR3 has 16 residues. This chain's CDR3 is CSASVGGGQGNQPQHF. DNA of the CDR3: TGCAGTGCCTCCGTAGGGGGCGGGCAAGGCAATCAGCCCCAGCATTTT.

The CDR3 region is CASSFLRTTDTQYF. CDR3 coding DNA: TGTGCCAGCAGTTTTTTAAGAACAACAGATACGCAGTATTTT. The J gene is TRBJ2-3, the V gene TRBV12-3 or TRBV12-4; the D is unclear. V was cut by 3 bases and J by 3 bases, with 10 bases left in between. The CDR3 runs 14 residues.

This clonotype was picked up a small number of times. This sequence joins TRBV7-6 and TRBJ2-1; tentative D call: TRBD2 (5 bases). This CDR3 region has 15 residues. Trimming left V 7 bases short and J 0 bases short, with 13 bases between. Germline V gives CDR1 SGHVS, CDR2 FNYEAQ. This CDR3 reads CASIPGDSSYNEQFF. As DNA, the CDR3 is TGTGCCAGCATCCCCGGGGATAGCTCCTACAATGAGCAGTTCTTC.

This chain links TRBV7-8 with TRBJ2-7; D ambiguous. V was pared by 2 bases and J by 9 bases, with 8 bases between. Germline V gives CDR1 SGHVS, CDR2 FQNEAQ. This CDR3 is 11 amino acids long. The CDR3 is CASSLSYTQYF. DNA of the CDR3: TGTGCCAGCAGCTTATCCTACACGCAGTACTTC.

There are a few counts of this clonotype. The chain recombines TRBV30 with TRBJ1-6; possible D gene TRBD1, 6 bases. V was clipped by 5 bases and J by 5 bases, with 19 bases between them. Germline values: CDR1 GTSNPN, CDR2 SVGIG (reference sequence). The CDR3 spans 16 residues. CDR3 sequence reads: CAWSRGGFVDNSPLHF. CDR3 nucleotides: TGTGCCTGGTCGCGAGGGGGGTTCGTCGATAATTCACCCCTCCACTTT. Combining the CDR3 with reference TRBV30 and TRBJ1-6 gives the whole variable domain SQTIHQWPATLVQPVGSPLSLECTVEGTSNPNLYWYRQAAGRGLQLLFYSVGIGQISSEVPQNLSASRPQDRQFILSSKKLLLSDSGFYLCAWSRGGFVDNSPLHFGNGTRLTVT.

V and J are TRBV7-9 and TRBJ2-7; possible D gene TRBD2, 7 bases. Germline loops: CDR1 SEHNR, CDR2 FQNEAQ (reference sequence). The CDR3 extends over 16 amino acids. V lost 2 bases and J lost 3, with 17 bases in between. The CDR3 DNA sequence: TGTGCCAGCAGCTTATACGGGGGGCCGGGAGGCTACGAGCAGTACTTC. Its protein is CASSLYGGPGGYEQYF.

The chain carries TRBV18 and TRBJ1-1; D call uncertain. Germline V gives CDR1 KGHSH, CDR2 LQKENI. The V gene lost 2 bases and the J gene lost 1 base, with 8 bases spanning the gap. CDR3 length equals 14 residues. This chain's CDR3 is CASSPSTENTEAFF. The CDR3 DNA sequence: TGTGCCAGCTCACCAAGCACCGAGAACACTGAAGCTTTCTTT.